The 7 T cell receptor beta chains below were found in one sample sequenced in a study of T cells after yellow fever vaccination. TCRdb re-analysed the 5' RACE reads in MiXCR, keeping a single row per CDR3 protein. Here the sample spans around 530,000 distinct CDR3 sequences, approximately 16% being singletons. This material consisted of PBMCs, taken more than 4 days after the first yellow fever vaccination. Receptors were obtained from a man in his late teens or twenties who received the YFV17D yellow fever vaccine.

The chain employs TRBV28 and TRBJ2-5; D remains ambiguous. Trimming removed 3 bases from V and 1 base from J, with 15 bases in between. Looked up from germline, CDR1 is MDHEN and CDR2 is SYDVKM. This CDR3 comprises 16 residues. Written as DNA, the CDR3 is TGTGCCAGCAGTTTGGCAGCCCCGGTTACCCAAGAGACCCAGTACTTC. The encoded protein is CASSLAAPVTQETQYF. Combining the CDR3 with reference TRBV28 and TRBJ2-5 gives the whole variable domain DVKVTQSSRYLVKRTGEKVFLECVQDMDHENMFWYRQDPGLGLRLIYFSYDVKMKEKGDIPEGYSVSREKKERFSLILESASTNQTSMYLCASSLAAPVTQETQYFGPGTRLLVL.

A word on this clonotype: Its ends do not fully match the called genes, so a read error is possible. The chain combines TRBV13 with TRBJ2-1; D may be TRBD1 (5 bases). This CDR3 spans 16 amino acids. Germline V lookup: CDR1 PRHDT, CDR2 FYEKMQ (reference sequence). DNA for the CDR3: TGTGCCAGCGGCTTACCAGGGCTGGGCTCCTACAATGAGCAGTTCTTC. Protein sequence: CASGLPGLGSYNEQFF.

The chain employs TRBV12-3 or TRBV12-4 and TRBJ1-6; D is ambiguous. Trimming stripped 5 bases from V and 6 bases from J, with 14 bases between. CDR3 size: 15 residues. CDR3 DNA: TGTGCCAGCAGTGGACCCTCGCGGGGTAATTCACCCCTCCACTTT. It encodes CASSGPSRGNSPLHF.

The chain combines TRBV9 with TRBJ2-1; 9 bases agree with TRBD1. Germline assignment: CDR1 SGDLS and CDR2 YYNGEE. This CDR3 has 14 residues. J gave up 9 bases and V 10 bases, and 14 bases lay outside the gene matches. This CDR3 reads CAGAVGTGRGEQFF. The CDR3 nucleotides are TGTGCCGGTGCCGTAGGGACAGGGCGCGGTGAGCAGTTCTTC.

V and J are TRBV7-2 and TRBJ2-4; 15 bases agree with TRBD2. J was trimmed by 3 bases and V by 5 bases; bases with no gene match: 5. Germline V lookup: CDR1 SGHTA, CDR2 FQGNSA. This CDR3 contains 17 residues. The chain's CDR3 is CASSQGLAGGGKNIQYF. The CDR3 DNA follows: TGTGCCAGCAGCCAGGGACTAGCGGGGGGTGGCAAAAACATTCAGTACTTC.

The chain has TRBV2 and TRBJ2-1, with D unresolved. V gave up 6 bases and J gave up 8 bases, with 5 bases separating them. From germline, CDR1 is SNHLY and CDR2 FYNNEI. The CDR3 has 10 residues. The CDR3: CASRAYEQFF. CDR3 bases: TGTGCCAGCAGGGCCTATGAGCAGTTCTTC.

The sample holds a few counts of this clonotype. The gene calls are TRBV6-5 and TRBJ2-1; 11 bases fit TRBD2. Trimming removed 4 bases from V and 4 bases from J; junction bases left unmatched: 3. The CDR3 loop spans 15 amino acids. Germline loops: CDR1 MNHEY, CDR2 SVGAGI. The CDR3 loop reads CASSSRTSGYNEQFF. The CDR3 DNA is TGTGCCAGCAGTTCCCGGACTAGCGGGTACAATGAGCAGTTCTTC.